What follows are 29 T cell receptor beta chains derived from one specimen sequenced in a study of control samples from healthy donors and cancer patients (dated by TCRdb to 2018 to 2020). Libraries were made using the immunoSEQ multiplex PCR assay. The table comes from immuneACCESS by way of TCRdb, which keeps in-frame sequences with V and J called. Part of the clones is missing from these tables; in studies checked, under half for an unresolved V gene and the rest for unknown reasons. This sample lists 120,000 to 150,000 clones; 90% to 95% were detected once. The top ten hold about 12% of the sample. What was sequenced was blood. The origin of the receptors is a man aged 40-50 years in good health.

V usage is TRBV14 and J usage is TRBJ1-2; 8 bases fit TRBD1. This CDR3 has 15 residues. After removal of 2 bases from V and 5 bases from J, the junction contained 7 bases not matched to a gene. Germline V gene sequence: CDR1 SGHDN, CDR2 FVKESK. The CDR3 DNA reads as TGTGCCAGCAGCCAATTCGGACAGGGAAGTTATGGCTACACCTTC. The encoded protein is CASSQFGQGSYGYTF.

This chain connects TRBV4-1 to TRBJ1-1; D gene uncertain. Germline V gene lookup returns CDR1 MGHRA and CDR2 YSYEKL. Trimming removed 7 bases from V and 1 base from J, with 10 bases in between. CDR3 length equals 13 residues. The CDR3 nucleotides read TGCGCCAGCACCCTGGGCCAGAACACTGAAGCTTTCTTT. Translated: CASTLGQNTEAFF.

The chain combines TRBV7-9 with TRBJ2-4; unclear D gene. Deletions cut 1 base from V and 0 bases from J, with 7 bases between. This CDR3 is built from 15 residues. Germline values: CDR1 SEHNR, CDR2 FQNEAQ (reference sequence). The CDR3, as DNA: TGTGCCAGCAGCTTAGTCGGCTTAGCCAAAAACATTCAGTACTTC. Its translation: CASSLVGLAKNIQYF.

The gene calls are TRBV15 and TRBJ1-1; the D gene is possibly TRBD1 (6 bases). The CDR3 totals 16 residues. The V gene lost 3 bases and the J gene lost 0 bases, with 14 bases spanning the gap. Germline-derived CDR1 and CDR2 are LNHNV and YYDKDF (reference sequence). The CDR3: CATSRGRQAMNTEAFF. In DNA, the CDR3 is TGTGCCACCAGCAGGGGAAGACAGGCAATGAACACTGAAGCTTTCTTT.

The rearrangement uses TRBV4-2 and TRBJ2-3, with D tentatively TRBD2 (6 bases). CDR3 length: 15 amino acids. The germline V and J ends were trimmed by 4 bases and 4 bases, with 15 bases remaining between them. The V gene's germline CDR1 is LGHNA and CDR2 YNFKEQ. The CDR3, as DNA: TGTGCCAGCAGCCCGACTAGTCCGATGGCAGATACGCAGTATTTT. Protein: CASSPTSPMADTQYF.

The chain employs TRBV4-3 and TRBJ2-1; 11 positions agree with TRBD2. Germline assignment: CDR1 LGHNA and CDR2 YSLEER. The CDR3 covers 15 residues. V was pared by 0 bases and J by 9 bases, with 4 bases of the junction left unmatched. CDR3 loop: CASSQDLAGGCEQFF. CDR3 bases: TGCGCCAGCAGCCAAGATCTAGCGGGGGGTTGTGAGCAGTTCTTC.

As concerns this clone: The DNA is omitted, as the CDR3 cannot be located on it reliably, and the CDR3 follows TCRdb's listing. CDR3 in amino acids: CASSSFGEGAGELFF. The genes are TRBV6-2 or TRBV6-3 and TRBJ2-2; TRBD2 reflects the table's D call only, with no check against the DNA. Germline loops: CDR1 MNHEY, CDR2 SVGEGT. The CDR3 totals 15 residues, both ends included.

The CDR3 is CATSDGGQGQPQHF. The CDR3, as DNA: TGTGCCACCAGTGATGGGGGACAGGGCCAGCCCCAGCATTTT. This chain joins TRBV24-1 and TRBJ1-5; TRBD1 agrees at 9 bases. Unmatched junction bases numbered 3, after V lost 3 bases and J lost 7 bases. Germline loops: CDR1 KGHDR, CDR2 SFDVKD. This CDR3 has 14 amino acids.

The V and J genes are TRBV6-5 and TRBJ1-3; 8 nucleotides line up with TRBD1. Germline CDR1 MNHEY, CDR2 SVGAGI. This CDR3 region has 13 residues. V gave up 6 bases and J gave up 5 bases; unmatched junction bases: 3. DNA for the CDR3: TGTGCCAGCAGAAGACAGGGGAGAAACACCATATATTTT. Its translation is CASRRQGRNTIYF.

The chain is built from TRBV27 and TRBJ2-3, with 7 bases lining up with TRBD2. Trimming cost V 2 bases and J 0 bases; bases outside gene matches: 8. The CDR3 length is 17 residues. Germline loops: CDR1 MNHEY, CDR2 SMNVEV (reference sequence). CDR3 amino acids: CASSLGLGSSSTDTQYF. Here the CDR3 DNA reads TGTGCCAGCAGTTTAGGACTAGGATCCTCTAGCACAGATACGCAGTATTTT.

The rearrangement joins TRBV4-3 to TRBJ1-1; perhaps TRBD1 as D (5 bases). Trimming cost V 2 bases and J 0 bases, with 13 bases left between them. The CDR3 is 16 amino acids. Germline V gene sequence: CDR1 LGHNA, CDR2 YSLEER. CDR3 sequence: CASSQTWGTVNTEAFF. The CDR3 region has the DNA TGCGCCAGCAGCCAAACTTGGGGGACGGTGAACACTGAAGCTTTCTTT.

V usage is TRBV4-3 and J usage is TRBJ2-2; tentative D call: TRBD1 (6 bases). The CDR3 spans 17 residues. The V and J ends lost 3 bases and 2 bases respectively, with 16 bases between them. The germline gives CDR1 LGHNA, CDR2 YSLEER. The CDR3 region is CASSQDGTNRNTGELFF. CDR3 nucleotide sequence: TGCGCCAGCAGCCAGGACGGGACAAATCGAAACACCGGGGAGCTGTTTTTT.

Remarks on this clone: In the same sample, other DNA sequences code for this CDR3. The rearrangement joins TRBV20-1 to TRBJ2-5, with 7 nucleotides matching TRBD1. V lost 6 bases to trimming and J lost 4 bases; unmatched junction nucleotides: 2. This CDR3 spans 11 amino acids. Germline V lookup: CDR1 DFQATT, CDR2 SNEGSKA (reference sequence). The CDR3 coding sequence is TGCAGTGCCCACAGGGGAGAGACCCAGTACTTC. This translates into CSAHRGETQYF.

The chain employs TRBV9 and TRBJ2-7, with a tentative D call TRBD2 (5 bases). V lost 3 bases, J lost 1 base, and 11 bases lay in between. CDR3 length: 14 amino acids. Germline-derived CDR1 and CDR2 are SGDLS and YYNGEE. CDR3 in DNA: TGTGCCAGCAGCGACCGGGATTCTTCCTACGAGCAGTACTTC. It yields the protein CASSDRDSSYEQYF.

The chain has TRBV5-5 and TRBJ1-5; weak D call: TRBD1 (5 bases). V was shortened by 2 bases and J by 0 bases, with 9 bases between the two germline ends. The germline V gene has CDR1 SGHKS and CDR2 YYEKEE (reference sequence). CDR3 length equals 15 residues. The CDR3 DNA reads as TGTGCCAGCAGCTTAGCAGGGATTAGCAATCAGCCCCAGCATTTT. Translated, it gives CASSLAGISNQPQHF. The full variable domain, with the rest looked up from reference TRBV5-5 and TRBJ1-5, is DAGVTQSPTHLIKTRGQQVTLRCSPISGHKSVSWYQQVLGQGPQFIFQYYEKEERGRGNFPDRFSARQFPNYSSELNVNALLLGDSALYLCASSLAGISNQPQHFGDGTRLSIL.

The chain has TRBV6-6 and TRBJ1-4; a weak D match, TRBD1 (6 bases). The CDR3 is made up of 17 amino acids. CDR1 is MNHNY and CDR2 is SVGAGI in the germline V gene (reference sequence). The V end was cut by 5 bases, the J end by 7 bases, with 23 bases between. The CDR3 DNA is TGTGCCAGCAGTCATAGAGTCCAGGGGCGGAGTAGTGAAAAACTGTTTTTT. Translating it yields CASSHRVQGRSSEKLFF.

V usage is TRBV4-1 and J usage is TRBJ1-3; D unresolved. CDR3 length equals 18 residues. Deletions cut 0 bases from V and 1 base from J, with 16 bases between. Per germline, CDR1 MGHRA and CDR2 YSYEKL. CDR3 DNA: TGCGCCAGCAGCCAAGATCAGGACCAGAGAGGTTCTGGAAACACCATATATTTT. This encodes CASSQDQDQRGSGNTIYF.

V usage is TRBV4-1 and J usage is TRBJ1-2; TRBD1 might be the D (6 bases). Germline V CDR1 and CDR2: MGHRA, YSYEKL. V gave up 1 base and J gave up 7 bases, with 16 bases separating them. This CDR3 spans 15 amino acids. The chain's CDR3 is CASSQVSAGEPGYTF. CDR3 nucleotides: TGCGCCAGCAGCCAAGTCTCTGCAGGGGAGCCTGGCTACACCTTC.

This chain links TRBV29-1 with TRBJ2-2, with 7 nucleotides matching TRBD2. V dropped 4 bases and J dropped 1; count of bases not matched to a gene: 3. This CDR3 spans 14 amino acids. Per the germline V gene, CDR1 is SQVTM and CDR2 is ANQGSEA. Here the CDR3 reads CSVVERGNTGELFF. The DNA for the CDR3 is TGCAGCGTTGTGGAGCGGGGGAACACCGGGGAGCTGTTTTTT.

V is TRBV29-1 and J is TRBJ2-1, with D uncertain. This CDR3 has 13 residues. Germline CDR1 reads SQVTM; CDR2 reads ANQGSEA. Trimming removed 2 bases at V and 3 bases at J, with 8 bases between. The CDR3 region has the DNA TGCAGCGTTGAACCACCTGTCTACAATGAGCAGTTCTTC. Residues: CSVEPPVYNEQFF.

The V call is TRBV7-9, the J call TRBJ2-1; the D gene could be TRBD1 or TRBD2 (5 bases each). Germline CDR1 reads SEHNR; CDR2 reads FQNEAQ (reference sequence). V lost 6 bases and J lost 6, with 9 bases in between. The CDR3 loop spans 12 amino acids. CDR3 amino acids: CASSRDLNEQFF. The CDR3, as DNA: TGTGCCAGCAGTCGGGACCTCAATGAGCAGTTCTTC.

The rearrangement links TRBV6-5 to TRBJ1-1; D may be TRBD1 (5 bases). Germline V lookup: CDR1 MNHEY, CDR2 SVGAGI. Trimming left V 4 bases short and J 1 base short, with 13 bases between. The CDR3 length is 15 residues. CDR3: CASSSRAGGNTEAFF. The CDR3 DNA follows: TGTGCCAGCAGTTCCAGGGCCGGGGGGAACACTGAAGCTTTCTTT.

The CDR3 loop is CASSRAGTGDEKLFF. In DNA, the CDR3 is TGTGCCAGCAGCCGAGCCGGGACAGGGGACGAAAAACTGTTTTTT. The chain recombines TRBV7-6 with TRBJ1-4, with 10 nucleotides matching TRBD1. Germline CDR1 is SGHVS and CDR2 is FNYEAQ. The CDR3 consists of 15 residues. The V segment lost 5 bases and the J segment 8 bases; nucleotides outside the gene matches: 8.

The chain uses TRBV10-3 and TRBJ1-1; D not resolved. The CDR3 consists of 13 residues. From germline, CDR1 is ENHRY and CDR2 SYGVKD. V was clipped by 3 bases and J by 5 bases, with 10 bases between them. CDR3 sequence reads: CAISEYGGTEAFF. CDR3 DNA sequence: TGTGCCATCAGTGAATACGGAGGGACTGAAGCTTTCTTT.

V and J are TRBV4-3 and TRBJ1-5; D gene unclear. V was shortened by 0 bases and J by 4 bases, with 7 bases between the two germline ends. This CDR3 is 14 amino acids long. The V gene's germline CDR1 is LGHNA and CDR2 YSLEER. CDR3 sequence (DNA): TGCGCCAGCAGCCAAGATCTGGAGAATCAGCCCCAGCATTTT. Protein: CASSQDLENQPQHF.

The V and J genes are TRBV7-3 and TRBJ1-2, with TRBD1 matching over 7 bases. Losses at the gene ends were 5 bases for V and 4 bases for J; bases not matched to a gene: 10. Germline lookup yields CDR1 SGHTA and CDR2 FQGTGA. The length of the CDR3 is 15 residues. The CDR3 protein is CASSDVGQGGYGYTF. CDR3 sequence (DNA): TGTGCCAGCAGCGACGTGGGGCAGGGGGGCTATGGCTACACCTTC.

On this clone: Additional DNA sequences in this sample encode the identical CDR3. The chain is built from TRBV7-3 and TRBJ2-3; 9 bases agree with TRBD2. The CDR3 is 15 amino acids. The germline V gene encodes CDR1 SGHTA and CDR2 FQGTGA. V gave up 2 bases and J gave up 1 base; unmatched junction bases: 1. In DNA, the CDR3 is TGTGCCAGCAGCTTAGGCGGGGGGGGCACAGATACGCAGTATTTT. This encodes CASSLGGGGTDTQYF. Based on the CDR3 plus reference TRBV7-3 and TRBJ2-3, the full variable domain is GAGVSQTPSNKVTEKGKYVELRCDPISGHTALYWYRQSLGQGPEFLIYFQGTGAADDSGLPNDRFFAVRPEGSVSTLKIQRTERGDSAVYLCASSLGGGGTDTQYFGPGTRLTVL.

This chain connects TRBV5-5 to TRBJ1-1; no definite D call. Germline CDR1 reads SGHKS; CDR2 reads YYEKEE (reference sequence). CDR3 size: 14 residues. Trimming removed 0 bases at V and 6 bases at J, with 12 bases between. The CDR3 loop reads CASSLEPGFPEAFF. CDR3 bases: TGTGCCAGCAGCTTGGAGCCCGGGTTCCCTGAAGCTTTCTTT.

The rearrangement links TRBV7-3 to TRBJ2-7; 7 bases are shared with TRBD1. The germline CDR1 and CDR2 sequences are SGHTA and FQGTGA. The CDR3 length is 13 residues. V lost 5 bases and J lost 7; bases outside the gene matches: 8. DNA of the CDR3: TGTGCCAGCAGCCTCGGGACAGCTGGGGAGCAGTACTTC. Its protein product is CASSLGTAGEQYF.